A single sample is the source of the 8 T cell receptor beta chains below, sequenced in a study of OX40 agonist ivuxolimab in advanced cancers. Only in-frame clones appear in the TCRdb table, and some are missing; sequencing was by immunoSEQ multiplex PCR. Of around 29,000 clones listed, about 85% are singletons. The material was CD4+ or CD8+ T cells sorted from blood, obtained in a trial of the OX40 agonist ivuxolimab. The receptors were sampled from an adult with an advanced solid tumor such as melanoma, head and neck, liver or kidney cancer.

The chain uses TRBV5-1 and TRBJ1-2, with D possibly being TRBD1 (5 bases). The CDR3 runs 15 residues. Deletions cut 2 bases from V and 1 base from J, with 12 bases between. Germline CDR1 reads SGHRS; CDR2 reads YFSETQ. CDR3 loop: CASSFWGRDNYGYTF. DNA for the CDR3: TGCGCCAGCAGCTTCTGGGGACGCGATAACTATGGCTACACCTTC.

This clone has only a few counts. CDR3 DNA sequence: TGTGCCAGCAGTGAAGAGTACACTGAAGCTTTCTTT. Translation: CASSEEYTEAFF. This sequence joins TRBV25-1 and TRBJ1-1; D gene uncertain. Trimming took off 2 bases at V and 3 bases at J, with 4 bases between the two ends. CDR1 MGHDK and CDR2 SYGVNS come from the germline V gene. This CDR3 spans 12 amino acids.

V and J are TRBV28 and TRBJ2-7, with 9 positions matching TRBD2. This CDR3 comprises 15 residues. Germline CDR1 and CDR2: MDHEN and SYDVKM. Germline trimming cut 3 bases from V and 0 bases from J; bases unmatched to any gene: 3. The CDR3 spells CASSFPLAGSYEQYF. The CDR3 nucleotides read TGTGCCAGCAGTTTCCCACTAGCGGGCTCCTACGAGCAGTACTTC. The entire variable domain, with the rest obtained from reference TRBV28 and TRBJ2-7, is as follows: DVKVTQSSRYLVKRTGEKVFLECVQDMDHENMFWYRQDPGLGLRLIYFSYDVKMKEKGDIPEGYSVSREKKERFSLILESASTNQTSMYLCASSFPLAGSYEQYFGPGTRLTVT.

The rearrangement joins TRBV4-1 to TRBJ2-4; no definite D call. The ends were cut back, 2 bases at V and 9 bases at J, with 8 bases in the middle. This CDR3 spans 12 amino acids. Germline V gives CDR1 MGHRA, CDR2 YSYEKL. The CDR3 region has the DNA TGCGCCAGCAGCCAAACTCCGGGCATTCAGTACTTC. Translating it yields CASSQTPGIQYF.

V is TRBV5-8 and J is TRBJ1-1; no reliable D call. Germline lookup yields CDR1 SGHTS and CDR2 YDEGEE. Between the trimmed V and J ends, which lost 4 bases and 1 base, there was a span of 8 bases. The CDR3 length is 13 residues. The CDR3 DNA reads as TGTGCCAGCAGCCCCGGAGCGAACACTGAAGCTTTCTTT. Translated: CASSPGANTEAFF.

V usage is TRBV28 and J usage is TRBJ1-3; no firm D call. Trimming removed 3 bases from V and 0 bases from J, with 9 bases in between. This CDR3 spans 15 amino acids. Germline V lookup: CDR1 MDHEN, CDR2 SYDVKM. The CDR3: CASSFIGSSGNTIYF. The CDR3 coding sequence is TGTGCCAGCAGTTTTATCGGGAGCTCTGGAAACACCATATATTTT.

The J gene is TRBJ1-3, the V gene TRBV5-5; D gene ambiguous. Trimming took 3 bases from V and 0 from J, leaving 7 bases between them. The length of the CDR3 is 14 residues. The germline CDR1 and CDR2 sequences are SGHKS and YYEKEE (reference sequence). DNA of the CDR3: TGTGCCAGCAGCTCCGGGAGCTCTGGAAACACCATATATTTT. It is translated as CASSSGSSGNTIYF.

The gene calls are TRBV27 and TRBJ2-5; the match to TRBD2 covers 14 bases. Germline V CDR1 and CDR2: MNHEY, SMNVEV (reference sequence). CDR3 length: 16 amino acids. V lost 0 bases, J lost 3 bases, and 0 bases stayed unmatched. The CDR3, as DNA: TGTGCCAGCAGTTTATCGACTAGCGGGGGGGAAGAGACCCAGTACTTC. Amino acid sequence: CASSLSTSGGEETQYF.